This TCR beta chain was captured by sequencing in a study of OX40 agonist ivuxolimab in advanced cancers. TCRdb's table, derived via immunoSEQ multiplex PCR, lists solely in-frame clones and lacks some. The sample has approximately 70,000 clones, around nine tenths seen once; the top ten hold 5% to 7%. Per the germline V gene, CDR1 is SGDLS and CDR2 is YYNGEE. The V gene end was trimmed by 3 bases and the J gene end by 3 bases; junction bases not matched to a gene: 11. The CDR3 runs 16 residues. This sequence joins TRBV9 and TRBJ2-7; TRBD2 matches at 8 bases. The specimen was CD4+ or CD8+ T cells sorted from blood, collected in a trial of the OX40 agonist ivuxolimab. This clonotype was sampled from an adult with an advanced solid tumor such as melanoma, head and neck, liver or kidney cancer. CDR3 region: CASSGSGGGPLYEQYF. The CDR3 DNA sequence: TGTGCCAGCAGCGGCTCGGGAGGGGGACCCCTCTACGAGCAGTACTTC.